A single T cell receptor beta chain is shown here with its context. Antigen specificity is unknown. V dropped 3 bases and J dropped 0; count of bases not matched to a gene: 6. The CDR3 has 16 residues. Germline values: CDR1 MNHNS, CDR2 SASEGT. Researchers took RNA transcripts and amplified the TCR beta CDR3 regions from them. TCR CDR3 regions were first amplified by RT-PCR with HTBI primers. MiXCR, applied by TCRdb to the multiplex PCR reads, yields one record per CDR3 protein. The profile covers 650,000 to 700,000 distinct CDR3 sequences, with 15% to 20% appearing a single time and about a sixth taken by the ten largest. Newly diagnosed hyperthyroidism patients aged 18 to 65 years had disease lasting under 2 months. Researchers barred patients who had uncontrolled infection, other autoimmune disease, pregnancy or lactation. The sample comes from a study of T cells in Graves' hyperthyroidism and ophthalmopathy.

General study results and limits: Ophthalmopathy onset followed model prediction by a median about 6.5 months.

Sequenced: blood. The sequence came from a man aged 50 to 60 with Graves' hyperthyroidism. The V gene is TRBV6-1, the J gene TRBJ2-5; 8 positions match TRBD2. Here the CDR3 reads CASSDGLAGYQETQYF. As DNA, the CDR3 is TGTGCCAGCAGTGATGGGCTAGCGGGCTACCAAGAGACCCAGTACTTC.